The rows below give T cell receptor beta chains drawn from one sample of a study of T cell responses to AZD1222 COVID-19 vaccine. Here immunoSEQ multiplex PCR was the method, and the copy in TCRdb shows in-frame clones only, minus some. The repertoire includes some 54,000 clones, 70% to 90% of them detected once, and 3.9% sits in the top ten. The specimen comprised peripheral blood, sampled on day 0 of AZD1222 vaccination. Receptors originate from an adult in good health. CDR3s include the opening cysteine and the closing phenylalanine or tryptophan. D genes are given only for firm matches. Some rows mark clone size as missing; the rest say once, few, many or name a class of expanded clone.

j_call	clone_size	d_call	v_call	cdr3_nt	cdr3_aa
TRBJ1-2	.	TRBD1	TRBV29-1	TGCAGCGTAGCCCCCGGGACAGGCGGCGCCGGGGGCTACACCTTC	CSVAPGTGGAGGYTF
TRBJ1-5	few	.	TRBV2	TGTGCCAGCAGTGACAGACAGGAGAATCAGCCCCAGCATTTT	CASSDRQENQPQHF
TRBJ2-3	.	.	TRBV18	TGTGCCAGCTCACTCACGGCAAGCGGCGGCCCAGATACGCAGTATTTT	CASSLTASGGPDTQYF
TRBJ1-1	.	.	TRBV5-1	TGCGCCAGCAGCTTGGAGGGGTCCGGGACTGAAGCTTTCTTT	CASSLEGSGTEAFF
TRBJ2-2	.	.	TRBV5-1	TGCGCCAGCAGCCCAGGAGAGGGAAGGAGGGGCCCCGGGGAGCTGTTTTTT	CASSPGEGRRGPGELFF
TRBJ2-7	.	.	TRBV28	TGTGCCAGCAGTTCCCCGACTATGTCGCTCTACGAGCAGTACTTC	CASSSPTMSLYEQYF
TRBJ1-1	.	.	TRBV6-5	TGTGCCAGCAGTTTCCACCGGGCGGACTTGAACACTGAAGCTTTCTTT	CASSFHRADLNTEAFF
TRBJ2-5	once	TRBD1	TRBV5-1	TGCGCCAGCAGCGGGACAGAAAAAGAGACCCAGTACTTC	CASSGTEKETQYF
TRBJ2-3	.	.	TRBV2	TGTGCCAGCAGTTCGGACAGACCCACAGATACGCAGTATTTT	CASSSDRPTDTQYF
TRBJ2-3	.	.	TRBV6-5	TGTGCCAGCAGTTACGGGGCCACAGATACGCAGTATTTT	CASSYGATDTQYF
TRBJ1-3	.	TRBD1	TRBV5-1	TGCGCCAGCAGCTTAGAAGGACAGGGACTTTCTGGAAACACCATATATTTT	CASSLEGQGLSGNTIYF
TRBJ1-2	.	.	TRBV28	TGTGCCAGCACCCGTCCGCCCCTGGACTCTGAGGGCTACACCTTC	CASTRPPLDSEGYTF
TRBJ1-2	.	.	TRBV27	TGTGCCAGCAGTTTGGGATCCACAGGGAACTATGGCTACACCTTC	CASSLGSTGNYGYTF
TRBJ2-7	.	TRBD2	TRBV4-2	TGTGCCAGCAGCCCAAGCGCGGGGGGGAGCTCCTACGAGCAGTACTTC	CASSPSAGGSSYEQYF
TRBJ2-6	.	.	TRBV7-3	TGTGCCAGCAGCTTAGTGGGCTCTGGGGCCAACGTCCTGACTTTC	CASSLVGSGANVLTF
TRBJ1-2	.	.	TRBV5-5	TGTGCCAGCAGCTTCCCAGGGATTAACTATGGCTACACCTTC	CASSFPGINYGYTF
TRBJ2-4	.	.	TRBV5-1	TGCGCCAGCAGCTTGGCCGGGACTCACAAAAACATTCAGTACTTC	CASSLAGTHKNIQYF
TRBJ2-1	.	TRBD2	TRBV4-2	TGTGCCAGCAGCCAAGATCGGGCTAGCGGGGGGGCCGAGTTCTTC	CASSQDRASGGAEFF
TRBJ2-3	.	.	TRBV4-2	TGTGCCAGCAGCCAAGATAGGGGTCCGGTGAGAGATACGCAGTATTTT	CASSQDRGPVRDTQYF
TRBJ1-4	.	.	TRBV18	TGTGCCAGCTCAGACCTCGACAGCAGCAATGAAAAACTGTTTTTT	CASSDLDSSNEKLFF
TRBJ2-7	.	.	TRBV28	TGTGCCAGCAGTTTAGGGACGGCGAGCTCCTACGAGCAGTACTTC	CASSLGTASSYEQYF
TRBJ2-7	.	.	TRBV3-1/TRBV3-2	TGTGCCAGCAGCCCCGAACGGACCTACGAGCAGTACTTC	CASSPERTYEQYF
TRBJ1-2	.	.	TRBV6-5	TGTGCCAGCAACCGGGACGCCGGGGCTAACTATGGCTACACCTTC	CASNRDAGANYGYTF
TRBJ2-1	.	.	TRBV2	TGTGCCAGCAGAGTTGACAGTGGGACATACAATGAGCAGTTCTTC	CASRVDSGTYNEQFF
TRBJ2-1	.	.	TRBV9	TGTGCCAGCGGGACTGGGGGTGAGCAGTTCTTC	CASGTGGEQFF
TRBJ2-7	.	TRBD2	TRBV29-1	TGCAGCGTAGCGGGGAGTTACGAGCAGTACTTC	CSVAGSYEQYF
TRBJ1-2	.	TRBD1	TRBV19	TGTGCCAGTAAAGGGACAGGGGACTATGGCTACACCTTC	CASKGTGDYGYTF
TRBJ2-2	once	TRBD2	TRBV9	TGTGCCAGCAGCCCCCGGGGGGACCCGAGTACCGGGGAGCTGTTTTTT	CASSPRGDPSTGELFF
TRBJ1-5	.	.	TRBV5-1	TGCGCCAGCAGCTTAAGCGGGGCCGGGGGTCAGCCCCAGCATTTT	CASSLSGAGGQPQHF
TRBJ1-2	few	.	TRBV5-6	TGTGCCAGCAGCCCCGGATCTTATGGCTACACCTTC	CASSPGSYGYTF
TRBJ2-2	.	.	TRBV9	TGTGCCAGCAGCACCGGGACAACGAACACCGGGGAGCTGTTTTTT	CASSTGTTNTGELFF
TRBJ1-3	once	.	TRBV27	TGTGCCAGCAGTCCCGGGTACTCTGGAAACACCATATATTTT	CASSPGYSGNTIYF
TRBJ2-5	.	TRBD1	TRBV20-1	TGCAGTGCTAGTAATCTGGTGGGGACAGGGGTCTTACGGGAGACCCAGTACTTC	CSASNLVGTGVLRETQYF
TRBJ2-2	.	TRBD1	TRBV11-2	TGTGCCAGCAGCTCCAAGGCCGGGACAGGCTACACCGGGGAGCTGTTTTTT	CASSSKAGTGYTGELFF
TRBJ2-1	.	.	TRBV9	TGTGCCAGCAGCCCCTCTAAGGACAGAGAGTTCTTC	CASSPSKDREFF
TRBJ2-2	.	.	TRBV29-1	TGCAGCGTTGAAAGGAGAGGCACCGGGGAGCTGTTTTTT	CSVERRGTGELFF
TRBJ2-7	.	.	TRBV5-5	TGTGCCAGCAGCTTGGCTTCTAGCGTCTCCTACGAGCAGTACTTC	CASSLASSVSYEQYF
TRBJ2-3	.	TRBD1	TRBV7-9	TGTGCCAGCAGCCCTGGACAGGCCAGCACAGATACGCAGTATTTT	CASSPGQASTDTQYF
TRBJ2-7	.	.	TRBV5-4	TGTGCCAGCAGCTCCAAAGGGGTCTACGAGCAGTACTTC	CASSSKGVYEQYF
TRBJ1-2	few	TRBD1	TRBV18	TGTGCCAGCTCCAATTCCCGGGACAGGGACACCTTC	CASSNSRDRDTF
TRBJ2-7	.	.	TRBV5-1	TGCGCCAGCAGGCGAAGTACGTTGAGAGCCTACGAGCAGTACTTC	CASRRSTLRAYEQYF
TRBJ1-2	.	.	TRBV28	TGTGCCAGCAGTATCCACCCACGGGAGAATAGCGGCTACACCTTC	CASSIHPRENSGYTF
TRBJ2-7	.	.	TRBV28	TGTGCCAGCAGTCTATCGACAGCCACCGAGCAGTACTTC	CASSLSTATEQYF
TRBJ2-3	.	.	TRBV24-1	TGTGCCACCAGTGCCCGGGGCAGGGGAGGGACAGATACGCAGTATTTT	CATSARGRGGTDTQYF
TRBJ1-3	.	TRBD1	TRBV6-5	TGTGCCAGCAGTTGGACAGGAGACCTCTCTGGAAACACCATATATTTT	CASSWTGDLSGNTIYF
TRBJ1-3	.	.	TRBV5-4	TGTGCCAGCAGCTTGGGGACAGCCAAATCTGGAAACACCATATATTTT	CASSLGTAKSGNTIYF
TRBJ2-3	.	TRBD1	TRBV2	TGTGCCGGGGACAGGGGGCTAGATACGCAGTATTTT	CAGDRGLDTQYF
TRBJ2-1	once	TRBD1	TRBV6-2/TRBV6-3	TGTGCCAGCAGTTACTCGGTTACAGGGGGCAGGGATGAGCAGTTCTTC	CASSYSVTGGRDEQFF
TRBJ1-2	.	.	TRBV7-9	TGTGCCAGCAGCTTAACGGGCACCCGCCGGGATGGCTACACCTTC	CASSLTGTRRDGYTF
TRBJ2-3	.	.	TRBV2	TGTGCCAGCAGGATAGATACGCAGTATTTT	CASRIDTQYF
TRBJ1-2	once	.	TRBV3-1/TRBV3-2	TGTGCCAGCAGCCAAGGTTGGCTTAACTATGGCTACACCTTC	CASSQGWLNYGYTF
TRBJ2-3	.	.	TRBV7-2	TGTGCCAGCAGCTGGAGTTACGGGGGCACAGATACGCAGTATTTT	CASSWSYGGTDTQYF